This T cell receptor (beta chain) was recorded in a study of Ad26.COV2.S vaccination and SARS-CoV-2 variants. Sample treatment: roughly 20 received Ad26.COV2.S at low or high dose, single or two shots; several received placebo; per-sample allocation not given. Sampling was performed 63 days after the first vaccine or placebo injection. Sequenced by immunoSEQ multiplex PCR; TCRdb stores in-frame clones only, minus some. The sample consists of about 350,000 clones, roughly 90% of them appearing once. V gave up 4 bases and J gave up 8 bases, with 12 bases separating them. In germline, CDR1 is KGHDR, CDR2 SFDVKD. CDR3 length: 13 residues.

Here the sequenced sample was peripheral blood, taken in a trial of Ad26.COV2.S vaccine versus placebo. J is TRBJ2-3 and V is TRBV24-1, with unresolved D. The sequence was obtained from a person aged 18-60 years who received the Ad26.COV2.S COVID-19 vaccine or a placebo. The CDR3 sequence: CATSESAVGTQYF. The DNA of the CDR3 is TGTGCCACCAGTGAATCGGCGGTGGGTACGCAGTATTTT.